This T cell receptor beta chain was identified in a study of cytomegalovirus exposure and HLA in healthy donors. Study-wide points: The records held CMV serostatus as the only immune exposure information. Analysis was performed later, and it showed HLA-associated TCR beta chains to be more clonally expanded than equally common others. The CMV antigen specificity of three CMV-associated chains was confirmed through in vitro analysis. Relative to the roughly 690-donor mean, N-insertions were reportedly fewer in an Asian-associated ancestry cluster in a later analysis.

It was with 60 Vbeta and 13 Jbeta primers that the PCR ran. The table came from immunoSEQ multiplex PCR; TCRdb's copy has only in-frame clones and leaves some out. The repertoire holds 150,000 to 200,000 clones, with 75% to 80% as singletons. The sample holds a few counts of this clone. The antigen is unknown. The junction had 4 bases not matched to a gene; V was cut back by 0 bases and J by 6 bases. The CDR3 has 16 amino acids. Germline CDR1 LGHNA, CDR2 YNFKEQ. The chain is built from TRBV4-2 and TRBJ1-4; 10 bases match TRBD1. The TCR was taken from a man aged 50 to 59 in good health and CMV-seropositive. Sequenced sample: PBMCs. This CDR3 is CASSQDPGQGYEKLFF. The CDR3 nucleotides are TGTGCCAGCAGCCAAGACCCGGGACAGGGGTATGAAAAACTGTTTTTT.